A selection of T cell receptor beta chains follows, all from one sample in a study of blood T cells in healthy people across ages. TCRdb recomputed calls from the 5' RACE reads with MiXCR, one row per CDR3 protein. The sample shows over 1,500,000 distinct CDR3 sequences, less than 50% of them seen only once. Specimen: blood. The receptors were gathered from a woman aged 40 to 55 in good health. The CDR3 runs from the conserved cysteine through the conserved F or W. Rows give clone size only sometimes, using once, few, many, or a class for an expanded clone.

abundance: .; v_gene: TRBV9; CDR3aa: CASSAAGTPRSGANVLTF
abundance: few; v_gene: TRBV6-5; CDR3aa: CASSYSGQGVYNEQFF
abundance: few; v_gene: TRBV4-3; CDR3aa: CASSQESGGSGANVLTF
abundance: .; v_gene: TRBV25-1; CDR3aa: CASRDRGGGSPLHF
abundance: .; v_gene: TRBV20-1; CDR3aa: CSARSPIGLAGAGEQFF
abundance: many; v_gene: TRBV27; CDR3aa: CASSFSGGEQYF
abundance: once; v_gene: TRBV6-5; CDR3aa: CASSYSKFLGTQYF
abundance: .; v_gene: TRBV6-5; CDR3aa: CASSRTSGGTYEQFF
abundance: few; v_gene: TRBV5-1; CDR3aa: CASSLASGGASYNEQFF
abundance: .; v_gene: TRBV29-1; CDR3aa: CSVAWGPNSNQPQHF